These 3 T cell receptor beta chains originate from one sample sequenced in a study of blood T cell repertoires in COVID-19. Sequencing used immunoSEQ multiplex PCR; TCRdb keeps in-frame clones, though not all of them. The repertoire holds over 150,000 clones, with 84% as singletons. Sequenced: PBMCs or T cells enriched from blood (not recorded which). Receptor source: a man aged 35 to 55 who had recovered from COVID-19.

The chain's CDR3 is CASSQDRGRAGNTIYF. CDR3 sequence (DNA): TGCGCCAGCAGCCAAGATCGTGGCAGGGCGGGAAACACCATATATTTT. The gene calls are TRBV4-3 and TRBJ1-3; maybe TRBD1 (5 bases). This CDR3 is 16 amino acids long. Trimming stripped 0 bases from V and 4 bases from J, with 13 bases between. Germline-derived CDR1 and CDR2 are LGHNA and YSLEER.

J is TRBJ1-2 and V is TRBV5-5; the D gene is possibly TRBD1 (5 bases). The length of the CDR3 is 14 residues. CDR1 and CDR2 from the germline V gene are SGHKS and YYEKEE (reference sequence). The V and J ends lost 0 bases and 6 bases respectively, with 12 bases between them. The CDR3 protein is CASSLEGPLDGYTF. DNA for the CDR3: TGTGCCAGCAGCTTGGAGGGGCCGCTTGATGGCTACACCTTC.

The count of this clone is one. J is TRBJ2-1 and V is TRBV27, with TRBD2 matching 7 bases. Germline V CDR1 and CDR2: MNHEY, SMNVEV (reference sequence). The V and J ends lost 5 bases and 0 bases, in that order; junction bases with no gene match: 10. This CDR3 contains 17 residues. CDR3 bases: TGTGCCAGCAGTCCTGCCTTGGGGGGGAGCTCCTACAATGAGCAGTTCTTC. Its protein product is CASSPALGGSSYNEQFF.